Listed here are 17 T cell receptor beta chains from one sample, sequenced in a study of T cells after yellow fever vaccination. Via MiXCR, TCRdb re-called the 5' RACE reads, giving one row per CDR3 protein. This sample has around 100,000 distinct CDR3 sequences, with under 9% found just once. Sample: CD8+ T cells sorted from PBMCs, taken 45 days after the yellow fever booster vaccination. Receptors originate from a man aged 25 to 45 who received the YFV17D yellow fever vaccine.

This clonotype was observed many times. The chain is built from TRBV27 and TRBJ2-3; D gene unclear. V dropped 5 bases and J dropped 0 bases, with 12 bases sitting between them. Germline CDR1 and CDR2: MNHEY and SMNVEV (reference sequence). The CDR3 has 15 residues. The CDR3 protein is CASSRYSLSTDTQYF. CDR3 nucleotides: TGTGCCAGCAGTAGGTACAGCTTAAGCACAGATACGCAGTATTTT.

This clonotype was detected many times. J is TRBJ2-5 and V is TRBV4-1, with 10 bases matching TRBD1. The CDR3 extends over 18 amino acids. Trimming took 3 bases from V and 2 from J; bases not matched to a gene: 12. Germline V lookup: CDR1 MGHRA, CDR2 YSYEKL. In nucleotides, the CDR3 is TGCGCCAGCAGCCAGGGCCTTCTGGGACAGGGGACTCAAGAGACCCAGTACTTC. Its translation: CASSQGLLGQGTQETQYF.

Many counts were recorded for this clonotype. The chain couples TRBV25-1 to TRBJ2-7; D tentatively fits TRBD1 or TRBD2 (5 bases each). The CDR3 has 13 amino acids. In germline, CDR1 is MGHDK, CDR2 SYGVNS. Trimming cost V 8 bases and J 3 bases, with 14 bases left between them. The CDR3 is CASGGDTGYEQYF. The CDR3 DNA reads TGTGCCAGCGGGGGAGATACGGGCTACGAGCAGTACTTC.

This clonotype has only a few counts. The J gene is TRBJ2-7, the V gene TRBV5-1; 8 bases agree with TRBD2. V was pared by 5 bases and J by 3 bases, with 10 bases of the junction left unmatched. From germline, CDR1 is SGHRS and CDR2 YFSETQ. The CDR3 is made up of 15 amino acids. The DNA for the CDR3 is TGCGCCAGCAGTTCGCCCGGGACTAGTCTCTACGAGCAGTACTTC. Translation: CASSSPGTSLYEQYF.

A few counts support this clonotype. The genes are TRBV15 and TRBJ2-7; 8 bases are shared with TRBD2. Germline lookup yields CDR1 LNHNV and CDR2 YYDKDF (reference sequence). The V segment lost 1 base and the J segment 4 bases; nucleotides outside the gene matches: 12. The CDR3 is made up of 17 amino acids. Here the CDR3 reads CATSRGFGAGGGYEQYF. The CDR3, as DNA: TGTGCCACCAGCAGAGGTTTTGGCGCGGGAGGAGGTTACGAGCAGTACTTC.

Of note for this clonotype: A much larger clone differs by one base, so this may be a read error. This CDR3 is missing its conserved last phenylalanine or tryptophan, likely due to a read error. The V and J genes are TRBV7-2 and TRBJ2-7; 11 bases are a match to TRBD2. Germline CDR1 and CDR2: SGHTA and FQGNSA. The CDR3 sequence is 14 residues long. V trimming: 4 bases; J trimming: 4 bases; junction bases outside the gene matches: 3. DNA for the CDR3: TGTGCCAGCAGCTCTAGACTAGCGGGGTACGAGCAGTACTCC. It codes for CASSSRLAGYEQYS.

This clonotype was recorded at least ten times. The chain couples TRBV12-3 or TRBV12-4 to TRBJ2-3; 7 bases agree with TRBD2. The CDR3 is 15 amino acids. J was trimmed by 6 bases and V by 2 bases; bases with no gene match: 8. The DNA of the CDR3 is TGTGCCAGCAGTTTACCGGGAGGAGGTAGTGATACGCAGTATTTT. Protein sequence: CASSLPGGGSDTQYF.

J is TRBJ2-2 and V is TRBV29-1, with D tentatively TRBD1 (5 bases). CDR3 size: 14 residues. The germline gives CDR1 SQVTM, CDR2 ANQGSEA. V gave up 4 bases and J gave up 2 bases, with 11 bases separating them. CDR3 nucleotides: TGCAGCGTTGCTTCAGGGTTCAACACCGGGGAGCTGTTTTTT. This gives the protein CSVASGFNTGELFF.

There are many counts of this clonotype. This rearrangement joins TRBV19 to TRBJ2-5, with TRBD2 identical over 8 bases. The ends lost 5 bases at V and 1 base at J; junction bases unmatched: 9. Germline-derived CDR1 and CDR2 are LNHDA and SQIVND (reference sequence). The CDR3 consists of 16 residues. The DNA of the CDR3 is TGTGCCAGTAGTTTCCAGCTAGCGGGCCCCCAAGAGACCCAGTACTTC. It specifies CASSFQLAGPQETQYF.

This clonotype has a count of ten or more. The gene calls are TRBV20-1 and TRBJ1-4; 7 bases are a match to TRBD1. The CDR3 contains 17 residues. V lost 0 bases to trimming and J lost 1 base; unmatched junction nucleotides: 8. CDR1 is DFQATT, CDR2 SNEGSKA, per germline (reference sequence). CDR3 sequence reads: CSARDWQGGLTNEKLFF. DNA of the CDR3: TGCAGTGCTAGAGATTGGCAGGGGGGATTAACTAATGAAAAACTGTTTTTT.

Ten or more counts support this clonotype. The V call is TRBV9, the J call TRBJ2-3, with D tentatively TRBD1 (6 bases). This CDR3 is 17 amino acids long. Trimming left V 2 bases short and J 5 bases short, with 21 bases between. In germline, CDR1 is SGDLS, CDR2 YYNGEE. The CDR3 loop reads CASSVEIGGKGQDTQYF. CDR3 in DNA: TGTGCCAGCAGCGTTGAGATAGGGGGAAAGGGGCAAGATACGCAGTATTTT. Full variable domain (rest looked up from reference TRBV9 and TRBJ2-3): DSGVTQTPKHLITATGQRVTLRCSPRSGDLSVYWYQQSLDQGLQFLIQYYNGEERAKGNILERFSAQQFPDLHSELNLSSLELGDSALYFCASSVEIGGKGQDTQYFGPGTRLTVL.

This chain uses TRBV7-6 with TRBJ2-7; 7 positions agree with TRBD2. CDR3 size: 17 residues. V lost 8 bases and J lost 3; bases outside the gene matches: 19. The V gene's germline CDR1 is SGHVS and CDR2 FNYEAQ. CDR3 nucleotide sequence: TGTGCCAGCTCTGGCGCCCGGGAGCGGGACCGATACTACGAGCAGTACTTC. Translating gives CASSGARERDRYYEQYF. Full variable domain (remainder filled in from reference TRBV7-6 and TRBJ2-7): GAGVSQSPRYKVTKRGQDVALRCDPISGHVSLYWYRQALGQGPEFLTYFNYEAQQDKSGLPNDRFSAERPEGSISTLTIQRTEQRDSAMYRCASSGARERDRYYEQYFGPGTRLTVT.

In its sample, this clonotype was seen many times. The V and J genes are TRBV12-3 or TRBV12-4 and TRBJ2-7, with D uncertain. This CDR3 spans 13 amino acids. Trimming pared 3 bases from V and 3 bases from J, leaving 9 bases between. The CDR3: CASSFTQDYEQYF. The CDR3, as DNA: TGTGCCAGCAGTTTTACACAAGACTACGAGCAGTACTTC.

Ten or more counts support this clonotype. This chain joins TRBV29-1 and TRBJ2-1; 11 bases align to TRBD2. The CDR3 sequence is 21 residues long. V was pared by 3 bases and J by 8 bases, with 27 bases of the junction left unmatched. From germline, CDR1 is SQVTM and CDR2 ANQGSEA. The CDR3 nucleotides read TGCAGCGTTGAGGGACTCCCTCAGACATTGTGGGGACTAGCGGCGGTGGATGAGCAGTTCTTC. As protein: CSVEGLPQTLWGLAAVDEQFF.

V usage is TRBV4-3 and J usage is TRBJ2-5; 9 nucleotides match TRBD2. Trimming took 1 base from V and 5 from J; bases not matched to a gene: 14. The CDR3 is 18 residues long. CDR1 and CDR2 from the germline V gene are LGHNA and YSLEER. The CDR3 loop is CASSQVGPAGGPGETQYF. CDR3 bases: TGCGCCAGCAGCCAAGTAGGACCAGCGGGAGGCCCGGGGGAGACCCAGTACTTC.

The rearrangement links TRBV4-2 to TRBJ2-3; D call uncertain. The CDR3 runs to 15 residues. The germline V and J ends were trimmed by 8 bases and 0 bases, with 15 bases remaining between them. In germline, CDR1 is LGHNA, CDR2 YNFKEQ. CDR3 in amino acids: CASGPGRTSTDTQYF. The DNA of the CDR3 is TGTGCCAGCGGCCCCGGGCGCACCAGCACAGATACGCAGTATTTT.

The table lists this clonotype with a few counts. The chain carries TRBV7-8 and TRBJ1-2; possible D gene TRBD1, 6 bases. The CDR3 is 15 amino acids. V shed 5 bases and J shed 7 bases, with 20 bases lying between them. Germline values: CDR1 SGHVS, CDR2 FQNEAQ. DNA for the CDR3: TGTGCCAGCAGCCGCGGCCCGTCAGGGGAGGGTGGCTACACCTTC. Amino acids: CASSRGPSGEGGYTF.